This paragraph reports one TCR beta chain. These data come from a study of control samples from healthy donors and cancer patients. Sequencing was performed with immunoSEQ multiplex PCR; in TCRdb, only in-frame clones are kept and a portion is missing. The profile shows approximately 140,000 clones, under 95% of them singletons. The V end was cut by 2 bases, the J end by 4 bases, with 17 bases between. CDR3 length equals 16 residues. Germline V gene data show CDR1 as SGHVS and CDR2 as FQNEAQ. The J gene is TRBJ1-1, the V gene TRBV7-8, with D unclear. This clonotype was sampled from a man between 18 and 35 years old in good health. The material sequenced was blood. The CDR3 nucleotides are TGTGCCAGCAGCTTATTTAAATTTGGCTCAGGCACTGAAGCTTTCTTT. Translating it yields CASSLFKFGSGTEAFF.